The rows below give T cell receptor beta chains drawn from one sample of a study of T cell responses to AZD1222 COVID-19 vaccine. Repertoires were generated with immunoSEQ multiplex PCR, while TCRdb's copy carries only in-frame clones and drops some. In the table there are 93,000 or so clones, 91% of which are singletons. This specimen consisted of peripheral blood, obtained on day 0 of AZD1222 vaccination. Source of these receptors: an adult in good health. Both conserved end residues are part of each CDR3. Fields, in order: J gene, D gene, clone size, V gene, CDR3 protein, CDR3 DNA. A D gene is named only where the DNA matches it firmly. Rows may omit the clone size; those that give it use once, few, many or a size class.

TRBJ2-1 | TRBD1 | - | TRBV14 | CASSQYYRTGGTGKGSYNEQFF | TGTGCCAGCAGCCAATACTACCGGACAGGGGGGACCGGGAAAGGCTCCTACAATGAGCAGTTCTTC
TRBJ2-3 | TRBD1 | - | TRBV9 | CASSVRTGIPDTQYF | TGTGCCAGCAGCGTAAGGACAGGGATTCCAGATACGCAGTATTTT
TRBJ2-7 | TRBD2 | - | TRBV5-6 | CASSSLAESYEQYF | TGTGCCAGCAGTTCCCTAGCGGAGTCCTACGAGCAGTACTTC
TRBJ1-6 | - | once | TRBV30 | CAWTDWGGWSPLHF | TGTGCCTGGACCGACTGGGGGGGTTGGTCACCCCTCCACTTT
TRBJ2-3 | - | few | TRBV6-5 | CASSYTSKRDTQYF | TGTGCCAGCAGTTACACCTCGAAAAGAGATACGCAGTATTTT
TRBJ1-2 | - | - | TRBV10-3 | CASCPGHLNYGYTF | TGTGCCAGCTGTCCGGGACACCTTAACTATGGCTACACCTTC
TRBJ2-6 | - | - | TRBV4-1 | CASSQMGGPSSGANVLTF | TGCGCCAGCAGCCAGATGGGAGGTCCAAGCTCTGGGGCCAACGTCCTGACTTTC
TRBJ1-4 | - | - | TRBV19 | CASSMGRVNEKLFF | TGTGCCAGTAGTATGGGAAGGGTAAATGAAAAACTGTTTTTT
TRBJ1-2 | - | - | TRBV7-9 | CASSLPVWAYGSYTF | TGTGCCAGCAGCCTCCCCGTATGGGCCTACGGGAGCTACACCTTC
TRBJ2-7 | - | - | TRBV7-3 | CASSLRGGATYEQYF | TGTGCCAGCAGCTTAAGAGGGGGGGCTACCTACGAGCAGTACTTC
TRBJ2-1 | TRBD2 | - | TRBV5-4 | CASKSGGDSYNEQFF | TGTGCCAGCAAGTCGGGGGGAGACTCCTACAATGAGCAGTTCTTC
TRBJ2-1 | TRBD2 | - | TRBV6-6 | CASTQGAGGPYNEQFF | TGTGCCAGCACCCAAGGAGCGGGAGGGCCCTACAATGAGCAGTTCTTC
TRBJ1-4 | - | - | TRBV6-4 | CASSDSGAVNEKLFF | TGTGCCAGCAGTGACTCCGGGGCGGTGAATGAAAAACTGTTTTTT
TRBJ2-4 | TRBD2 | few | TRBV6-2/TRBV6-3 | CASSFPSGTRENIQYF | TGTGCCAGCAGTTTTCCTAGCGGGACCAGAGAAAACATTCAGTACTTC
TRBJ2-1 | - | - | TRBV12-5 | CASGGKGSYNEQFF | TGTGCTAGTGGCGGGAAGGGGTCCTACAATGAGCAGTTCTTC
TRBJ1-3 | - | - | TRBV28 | CASSQEIRSGNTIYF | TGTGCCAGCAGCCAGGAGATCCGCTCTGGAAACACCATATATTTT
TRBJ1-1 | - | - | TRBV30 | CAWSRGTVNTEAFF | TGTGCCTGGAGTAGGGGCACCGTGAACACTGAAGCTTTCTTT
TRBJ2-1 | TRBD2 | - | TRBV3-1/TRBV3-2 | CASSQVSSGDNNEQFF | TGTGCCAGCAGCCAAGTTTCTAGCGGAGACAACAATGAGCAGTTCTTC
TRBJ2-2 | - | few | TRBV27 | CASAAYSVANTGELFF | TGTGCCAGCGCCGCCTATAGCGTCGCGAACACCGGGGAGCTGTTTTTT
TRBJ1-2 | - | - | TRBV6-5 | CASSSQFGGYTF | TGTGCCAGCAGTTCCCAATTCGGTGGCTACACCTTC
TRBJ2-3 | - | - | TRBV27 | CASSFLSGSDREGDTQYF | TGTGCCAGCAGTTTTCTTTCAGGTAGCGACAGGGAGGGAGATACGCAGTATTTT
TRBJ2-1 | - | once | TRBV9 | CASSVGQGPYNEQFF | TGTGCCAGCAGCGTAGGGCAGGGGCCATACAATGAGCAGTTCTTC
TRBJ2-7 | - | - | TRBV6-2/TRBV6-3 | CASSYSGEQYF | TGTGCCAGCAGTTACTCTGGCGAGCAGTACTTC
TRBJ2-2 | - | - | TRBV9 | CASSAGRVGELFF | TGTGCCAGCAGCGCGGGACGAGTCGGGGAGCTGTTTTTT
TRBJ2-6 | - | many | TRBV7-3 | CASSFGGSANVLTF | TGTGCCAGCAGCTTTGGGGGGAGCGCCAACGTCCTGACTTTC
TRBJ2-7 | TRBD2 | - | TRBV19 | CASSPQTSGRYEQYF | TGTGCCAGTAGTCCCCAGACTAGCGGGAGGTACGAGCAGTACTTC
TRBJ2-3 | - | - | TRBV29-1 | CGGRHTDTQYF | TGCGGGGGGCGTCACACAGATACGCAGTATTTT
TRBJ1-3 | - | few | TRBV5-1 | CASSFGGSGNTIYF | TGCGCCAGCAGCTTCGGAGGGTCTGGAAACACCATATATTTT
TRBJ2-4 | - | - | TRBV7-2 | CASSFGQIRGENIQYF | TGTGCCAGCAGCTTCGGACAGATAAGAGGGGAAAACATTCAGTACTTC
TRBJ1-5 | TRBD1 | - | TRBV28 | CASQEGAPIQPQHF | TGTGCCAGCCAAGAGGGGGCCCCTATTCAGCCCCAGCATTTT
TRBJ1-6 | TRBD1 | - | TRBV6-5 | CASLLQGAKTPLHF | TGTGCCAGCCTGCTGCAGGGGGCAAAGACACCCCTCCACTTT
TRBJ1-1 | - | - | TRBV7-2 | CASSSRSTVNTEAFF | TGTGCCAGCAGCTCACGTTCTACGGTGAACACTGAAGCTTTCTTT